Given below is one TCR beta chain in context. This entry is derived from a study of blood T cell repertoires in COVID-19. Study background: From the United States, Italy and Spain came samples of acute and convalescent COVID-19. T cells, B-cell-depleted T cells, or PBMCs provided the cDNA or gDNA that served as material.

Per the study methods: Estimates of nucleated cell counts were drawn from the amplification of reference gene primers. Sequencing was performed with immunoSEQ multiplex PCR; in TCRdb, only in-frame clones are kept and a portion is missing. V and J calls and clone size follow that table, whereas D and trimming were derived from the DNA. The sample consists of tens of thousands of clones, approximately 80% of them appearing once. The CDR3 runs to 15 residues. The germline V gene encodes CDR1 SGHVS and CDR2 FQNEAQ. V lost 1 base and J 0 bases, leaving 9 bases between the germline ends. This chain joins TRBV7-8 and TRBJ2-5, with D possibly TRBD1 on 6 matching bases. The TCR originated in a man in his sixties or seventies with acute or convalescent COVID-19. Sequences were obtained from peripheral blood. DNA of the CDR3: TGTGCCAGCAGCTTAGTCGACAGGCACCAAGAGACCCAGTACTTC. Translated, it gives CASSLVDRHQETQYF.